The next 7 T cell receptor beta chains were all read from a single sample in a study of identical twins. TCRdb processed the 5' RACE reads anew with MiXCR; each CDR3 protein has one entry. The data show about 250,000 distinct CDR3 sequences, about 8.5% seen once. This same sample was also taken into another study, of yellow fever vaccine responses in identical twins.

Sequencing used CD8+ T cells sorted from blood. These receptor sequences come from a young woman in good health.

The CDR3 here is CASSQQPRTETGELFF. The CDR3 region has the DNA TGCGCCAGCAGCCAACAACCGCGGACAGAGACCGGGGAGCTGTTTTTT. This chain connects TRBV4-3 to TRBJ2-2, with D possibly matching TRBD1 (6 bases). The CDR3 is 16 residues long. The ends were cut back, 2 bases at V and 5 bases at J, with 15 bases in the middle. CDR1 and CDR2 from the germline V gene are LGHNA and YSLEER.

This rearrangement joins TRBV6-1 to TRBJ1-1, with D hard to call. Germline CDR1 and CDR2: MNHNS and SASEGT. V was clipped by 7 bases and J by 1 base, with 16 bases between them. CDR3 length: 15 amino acids. Here the CDR3 reads CASIQSRGPNTEAFF. CDR3 coding DNA: TGTGCCAGCATCCAATCGCGTGGCCCGAACACTGAAGCTTTCTTT.

The chain combines TRBV20-1 with TRBJ2-7; the D is unclear. This CDR3 region has 14 residues. V was shortened by 0 bases and J by 4 bases, with 13 bases between the two germline ends. Germline loops: CDR1 DFQATT, CDR2 SNEGSKA (reference sequence). Written as DNA, the CDR3 is TGCAGTGCTAGAGACGGAAATGGAGAATACGAGCAGTACTTC. Translating it yields CSARDGNGEYEQYF.

This clonotype has ten or more counts. In nucleotides, the CDR3 is TGTGCCAGCAGCTTGGACAGAGAGCACTACGAGCAGTACTTC. This encodes CASSLDREHYEQYF. The V gene is TRBV7-9, the J gene TRBJ2-7, with TRBD1 as a possible D gene (6 bases). The CDR3 loop spans 14 amino acids. The V gene's germline CDR1 is SEHNR and CDR2 FQNEAQ (reference sequence). The V end was cut by 3 bases, the J end by 3 bases, with 12 bases between.

The table lists this clonotype with many counts. The CDR3 DNA reads TGTGCCAGCAGTTGGGGACAGGGCTATGGCTACACCTTC. Its translation: CASSWGQGYGYTF. The rearrangement joins TRBV27 to TRBJ1-2; 9 nucleotides align to TRBD1. V was clipped by 4 bases and J by 4 bases; unmatched bases: 1. The germline gives CDR1 MNHEY, CDR2 SMNVEV (reference sequence). CDR3 size: 13 residues.

This clonotype was picked up many times. The chain couples TRBV25-1 to TRBJ2-1; D might be TRBD1 (5 bases). Per the germline V gene, CDR1 is MGHDK and CDR2 is SYGVNS. The CDR3 has 13 amino acids. V was clipped by 0 bases and J by 10 bases, with 10 bases between them. The CDR3 here is CASSEYDSGEQFF. CDR3 DNA: TGTGCCAGCAGTGAATATGATTCAGGGGAGCAGTTCTTC.

The chain joins TRBV4-1 to TRBJ2-7; D not resolved. V was shortened by 1 base and J by 3 bases, with 19 bases between the two germline ends. This CDR3 spans 17 amino acids. CDR1 and CDR2 (germline): MGHRA, YSYEKL. The CDR3 loop is CASSQGGNPIGSYEQYF. In nucleotides, the CDR3 is TGCGCCAGCAGCCAAGGTGGTAATCCTATTGGAAGCTACGAGCAGTACTTC.